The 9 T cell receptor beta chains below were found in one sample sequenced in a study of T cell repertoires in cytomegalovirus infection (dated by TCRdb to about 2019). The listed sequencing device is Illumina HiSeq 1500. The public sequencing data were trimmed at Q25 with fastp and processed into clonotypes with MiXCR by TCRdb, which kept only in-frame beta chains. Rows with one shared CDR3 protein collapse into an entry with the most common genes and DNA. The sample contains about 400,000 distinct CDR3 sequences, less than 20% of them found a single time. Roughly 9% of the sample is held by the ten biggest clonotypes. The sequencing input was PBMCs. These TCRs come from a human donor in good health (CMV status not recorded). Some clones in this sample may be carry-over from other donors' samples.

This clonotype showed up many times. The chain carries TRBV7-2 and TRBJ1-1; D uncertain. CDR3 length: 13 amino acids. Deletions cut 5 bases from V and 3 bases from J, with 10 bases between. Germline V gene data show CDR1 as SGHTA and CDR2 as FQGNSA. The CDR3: CASSAQEDTEAFF. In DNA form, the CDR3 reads TGTGCCAGCAGCGCGCAGGAGGACACTGAAGCTTTCTTT. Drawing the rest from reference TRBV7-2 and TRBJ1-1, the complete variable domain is GAGVSQSPSNKVTEKGKDVELRCDPISGHTALYWYRQSLGQGLEFLIYFQGNSAPDKSGLPSDRFSAERTGGSVSTLTIQRTQQEDSAVYLCASSAQEDTEAFFGQGTRLTVV.

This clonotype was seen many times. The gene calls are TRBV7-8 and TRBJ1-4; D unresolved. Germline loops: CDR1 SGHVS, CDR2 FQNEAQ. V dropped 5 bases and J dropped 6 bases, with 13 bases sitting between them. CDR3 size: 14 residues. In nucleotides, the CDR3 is TGTGCCAGCAGCCCCGGCCGGGGTGATGAAAAACTGTTTTTT. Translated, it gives CASSPGRGDEKLFF.

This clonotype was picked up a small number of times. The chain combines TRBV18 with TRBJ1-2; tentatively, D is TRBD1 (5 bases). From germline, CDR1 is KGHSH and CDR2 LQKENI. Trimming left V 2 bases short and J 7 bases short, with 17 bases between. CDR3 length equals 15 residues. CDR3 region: CASSPSTDSIGGYTF. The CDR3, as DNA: TGTGCCAGCTCACCAAGCACCGACAGTATTGGTGGCTACACCTTC.

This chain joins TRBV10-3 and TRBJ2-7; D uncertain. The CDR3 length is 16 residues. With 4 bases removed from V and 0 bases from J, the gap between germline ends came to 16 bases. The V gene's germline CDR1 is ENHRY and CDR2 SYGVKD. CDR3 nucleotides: TGTGCCATCAGTGGAGCCCCTCCCGGGTCCTCCTACGAGCAGTACTTC. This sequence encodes CAISGAPPGSSYEQYF.

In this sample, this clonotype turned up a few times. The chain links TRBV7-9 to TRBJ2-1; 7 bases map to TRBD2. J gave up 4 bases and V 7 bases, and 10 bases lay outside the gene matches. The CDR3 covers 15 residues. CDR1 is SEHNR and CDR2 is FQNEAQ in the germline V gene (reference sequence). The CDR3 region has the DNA TGTGCCAGCAAAAACCCACTAGCGAGGTACAATGAGCAGTTCTTC. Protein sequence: CASKNPLARYNEQFF. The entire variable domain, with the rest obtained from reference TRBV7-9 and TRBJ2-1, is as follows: DTGVSQNPRHKITKRGQNVTFRCDPISEHNRLYWYRQTLGQGPEFLTYFQNEAQLEKSRLLSDRFSAERPKGSFSTLEIQRTEQGDSAMYLCASKNPLARYNEQFFGPGTRLTVL.

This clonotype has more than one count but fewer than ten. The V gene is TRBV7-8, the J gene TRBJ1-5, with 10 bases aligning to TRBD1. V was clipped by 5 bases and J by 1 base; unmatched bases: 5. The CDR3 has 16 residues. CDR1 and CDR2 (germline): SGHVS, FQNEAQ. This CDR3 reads CASSTRTGGSNQPQHF. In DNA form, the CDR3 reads TGTGCCAGCAGCACCCGGACAGGGGGAAGCAATCAGCCCCAGCATTTT.

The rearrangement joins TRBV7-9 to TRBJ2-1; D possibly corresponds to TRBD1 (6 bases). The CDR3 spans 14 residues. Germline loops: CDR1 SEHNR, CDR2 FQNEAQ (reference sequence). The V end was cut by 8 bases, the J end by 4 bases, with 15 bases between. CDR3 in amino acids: CASQRGQLYNEQFF. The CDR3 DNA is TGTGCCAGCCAGAGAGGACAGTTGTACAATGAGCAGTTCTTC.

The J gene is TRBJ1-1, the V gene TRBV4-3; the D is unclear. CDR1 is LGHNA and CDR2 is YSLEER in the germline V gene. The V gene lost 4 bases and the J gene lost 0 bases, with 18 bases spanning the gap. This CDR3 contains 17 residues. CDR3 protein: CASSPQLDGLLNTEAFF. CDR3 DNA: TGCGCCAGCAGCCCGCAATTGGACGGCCTATTGAACACTGAAGCTTTCTTT.

For the CDR3, the DNA is TGTGCCAGCTCACCACCTTTGACAGGGGGCGTTAGGTATGGCTACACCTTC. It translates to CASSPPLTGGVRYGYTF. The chain links TRBV18 to TRBJ1-2; TRBD1 matches at 10 bases. CDR3 length: 17 residues. Germline V gene sequence: CDR1 KGHSH, CDR2 LQKENI. Unmatched junction bases numbered 9, after V lost 0 bases and J lost 5 bases. Looking up the rest from reference TRBV18 and TRBJ1-2 gives the full variable domain: NAGVMQNPRHLVRRRGQEARLRCSPMKGHSHVYWYRQLPEEGLKFMVYLQKENIIDESGMPKERFSAEFPKEGPSILRIQQVVRGDSAAYFCASSPPLTGGVRYGYTFGSGTRLTVV.